This T cell receptor beta chain was observed in a study of PD-1 blockade in classical Hodgkin lymphoma. Findings and limits, study-wide: The CD4+ diversity rise by C4D1 was clearest in complete responders. Complete responders' diversity at baseline resembled that of newly diagnosed patients. Lower baseline TCR diversity was reported for newly diagnosed patients than for healthy donors.

The CDR3 contains 13 residues. V shed 7 bases and J shed 0 bases, with 10 bases lying between them. CDR1 and CDR2 (germline): SEHNR, FQNEAQ (reference sequence). Notes on this clone: Its target is unknown.

Only in-frame clones appear in the TCRdb table, and some are missing; sequencing was by immunoSEQ multiplex PCR. The table records roughly 100,000 clones, about 89% of them present only once. Following autologous stem cell transplantation, relapse occurred in every patient, and exposure to brentuximab vedotin varied. The sequence came from a human donor with classical Hodgkin lymphoma. This specimen was peripheral blood mononuclear cells (PBMCs), taken before the second cycle of nivolumab. The V call is TRBV7-9, the J call TRBJ2-7; either TRBD1 or TRBD2 may supply D (5 bases each). CDR3 sequence (DNA): TGTGCCAGCATGGGGACGGCCTCCTACGAGCAGTACTTC. Its translation: CASMGTASYEQYF.